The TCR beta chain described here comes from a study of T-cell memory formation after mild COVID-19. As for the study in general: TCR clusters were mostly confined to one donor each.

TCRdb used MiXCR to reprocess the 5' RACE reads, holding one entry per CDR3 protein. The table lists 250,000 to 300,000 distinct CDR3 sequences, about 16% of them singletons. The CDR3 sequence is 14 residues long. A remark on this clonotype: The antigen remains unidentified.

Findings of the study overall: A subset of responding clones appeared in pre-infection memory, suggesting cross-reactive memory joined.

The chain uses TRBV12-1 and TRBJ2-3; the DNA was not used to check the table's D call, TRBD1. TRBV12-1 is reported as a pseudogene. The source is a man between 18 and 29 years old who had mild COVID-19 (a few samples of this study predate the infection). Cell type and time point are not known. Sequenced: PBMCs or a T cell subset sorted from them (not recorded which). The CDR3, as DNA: TGTGCCAGCAGCTTTGCGGGGGCAAGAGATACGCAGTATTTT. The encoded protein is CASSFAGARDTQYF.